This is a list of T cell receptor beta chains from one sample in a study of blood T cell repertoires in COVID-19. Repertoires were generated with immunoSEQ multiplex PCR, while TCRdb's copy carries only in-frame clones and drops some. The sample has a few hundred thousand clones; approximately 90% are singletons. Sequenced: peripheral blood. Receptors originate from a woman aged 40 to 49 with acute or convalescent COVID-19. CDR3s include the opening cysteine and the closing phenylalanine or tryptophan. Fields, in order: V gene, CDR3 length, D gene, clone size, J gene, CDR3 protein, CDR3 DNA. A D gene is named only where the DNA matches it firmly. Size is stated for part of the rows, as once, few or many counts, or as a class when the clone is expanded.

V gene: TRBV27
CDR3 length: 15
D gene: TRBD1
clone size: .
J gene: TRBJ1-2
CDR3 protein: CASSLAGTGIYGYTF
CDR3 DNA: TGTGCCAGCAGTTTAGCCGGGACAGGGATTTATGGCTACACCTTC

V gene: TRBV19
CDR3 length: 18
D gene: TRBD1
clone size: few
J gene: TRBJ1-2
CDR3 protein: CASRPTFYDRGRDYGYTF
CDR3 DNA: TGTGCCAGTAGACCCACCTTCTATGACAGGGGGCGCGACTATGGCTACACCTTC

V gene: TRBV18
CDR3 length: 14
D gene: TRBD1
clone size: .
J gene: TRBJ1-1
CDR3 protein: CASSTQGRNTEAFF
CDR3 DNA: TGTGCCAGCTCTACACAGGGGCGGAACACTGAAGCTTTCTTT

V gene: TRBV15
CDR3 length: 14
D gene: .
clone size: .
J gene: TRBJ2-2
CDR3 protein: CATSRDRNTGELFF
CDR3 DNA: TGTGCCACCAGCAGAGATAGGAACACCGGGGAGCTGTTTTTT

V gene: TRBV19
CDR3 length: 15
D gene: .
clone size: .
J gene: TRBJ1-1
CDR3 protein: CASSIGAALNTEAFF
CDR3 DNA: TGTGCCAGTAGTATAGGGGCAGCCCTGAACACTGAAGCTTTCTTT

V gene: TRBV6-1
CDR3 length: 17
D gene: .
clone size: .
J gene: TRBJ2-2
CDR3 protein: CASSEGWRDLNTGELFF
CDR3 DNA: TGTGCCAGCAGTGAAGGTTGGCGGGACTTGAACACCGGGGAGCTGTTTTTT

V gene: TRBV12-5
CDR3 length: 14
D gene: .
clone size: .
J gene: TRBJ2-3
CDR3 protein: CASGLAISTDTQYF
CDR3 DNA: TGTGCTAGTGGTTTGGCTATAAGCACAGATACGCAGTATTTT

V gene: TRBV18
CDR3 length: 14
D gene: TRBD1
clone size: .
J gene: TRBJ1-2
CDR3 protein: CASSEQGVNGGYTF
CDR3 DNA: TGTGCCAGCTCCGAACAGGGGGTGAACGGTGGCTACACCTTC

V gene: TRBV6-1
CDR3 length: 15
D gene: TRBD2
clone size: .
J gene: TRBJ2-5
CDR3 protein: CASSEQAGGLETQYF
CDR3 DNA: TGTGCCAGCAGTGAGCAAGCGGGGGGGCTCGAGACCCAGTACTTC

V gene: TRBV12-3/TRBV12-4
CDR3 length: 13
D gene: .
clone size: .
J gene: TRBJ1-1
CDR3 protein: CASSLARNTEAFF
CDR3 DNA: TGTGCCAGCAGTTTAGCCAGGAACACTGAAGCTTTCTTT

V gene: TRBV18
CDR3 length: 15
D gene: .
clone size: .
J gene: TRBJ2-2
CDR3 protein: CASSPDRRNTGELFF
CDR3 DNA: TGTGCCAGCTCACCGGATAGGAGGAACACCGGGGAGCTGTTTTTT

V gene: TRBV25-1
CDR3 length: 13
D gene: .
clone size: .
J gene: TRBJ1-1
CDR3 protein: CASSAWGRTEAFF
CDR3 DNA: TGTGCCAGCAGTGCCTGGGGGCGCACTGAAGCTTTCTTT